This TCR beta chain was found in a study of graft-versus-host responses after intestinal transplantation. Germline assignment: CDR1 MNHNS and CDR2 SASEGT. Trimming shortened V by 0 bases and J by 0 bases, and 8 bases separated the two germline ends. The CDR3 totals 16 residues. The table came from immunoSEQ multiplex PCR; TCRdb's copy has only in-frame clones and leaves some out. The table records about 19,000 clones, about nine tenths of them present only once. The receptor comes from a human patient who received an intestinal transplant, so some T cells may come from the graft donor. The genes are TRBV6-1 and TRBJ1-4, with D hard to call. The sequences come from bone marrow, collected around 120 days after transplant. This chain's CDR3 is CASSEARYTTNEKLFF. The CDR3 DNA reads as TGTGCCAGCAGTGAAGCGAGGTACACAACTAATGAAAAACTGTTTTTT.